One and the same sample provided the 25 T cell receptor beta chains below, sequenced in a study of control samples from healthy donors and cancer patients. TCRdb's copy holds only in-frame clones and misses some; the assay was immunoSEQ multiplex PCR. The top ten hold around 3.6% of the sample, which has roughly 130,000 clones, about 95% seen once. Input material: blood. All receptors come from a man under 40 in good health.

The V gene is TRBV14, the J gene TRBJ1-4; TRBD1 is a possible D gene (5 bases). Deletions cut 4 bases from V and 3 bases from J, with 12 bases between. The CDR3 contains 15 residues. Germline CDR1 reads SGHDN; CDR2 reads FVKESK. The CDR3 loop is CASSPRGSSNEKLFF. CDR3 nucleotides: TGTGCCAGCAGCCCCCGGGGGTCCTCTAATGAAAAACTGTTTTTT.

The chain carries TRBV19 and TRBJ1-1; D is unclear. The CDR3 has 16 amino acids. The germline CDR1 and CDR2 sequences are LNHDA and SQIVND (reference sequence). V shed 1 base and J shed 0 bases, with 12 bases lying between them. CDR3 in amino acids: CASSIGPYPLNTEAFF. CDR3 coding DNA: TGTGCCAGTAGTATAGGGCCCTACCCCTTGAACACTGAAGCTTTCTTT.

V is TRBV9 and J is TRBJ2-7; TRBD1 might be the D (6 bases). Trimming removed 0 bases at V and 5 bases at J, with 9 bases between. Germline V gene lookup returns CDR1 SGDLS and CDR2 YYNGEE. The CDR3 extends over 13 amino acids. CDR3 in DNA: TGTGCCAGCAGCGTAGGTGGACAGCACGAGCAGTACTTC. This translates into CASSVGGQHEQYF.

The J gene is TRBJ2-3, the V gene TRBV2, with TRBD2 matching 13 bases. Germline loops: CDR1 SNHLY, CDR2 FYNNEI. This CDR3 region has 17 residues. Trimming at V came to 5 bases and at J to 0 bases, leaving 5 bases not matched to a gene. CDR3 sequence reads: CASSYGLAGASTDTQYF. CDR3 DNA sequence: TGTGCCAGCAGTTATGGACTAGCGGGGGCTAGCACAGATACGCAGTATTTT. The full variable domain, completed using reference TRBV2 and TRBJ2-3, is EPEVTQTPSHQVTQMGQEVILRCVPISNHLYFYWYRQILGQKVEFLVSFYNNEISEKSEIFDDQFSVERPDGSNFTLKIRSTKLEDSAMYFCASSYGLAGASTDTQYFGPGTRLTVL.

The chain carries TRBV27 and TRBJ1-1; the match to TRBD1 covers 7 bases. The CDR3 is 14 residues long. V lost 5 bases and J lost 6; bases outside the gene matches: 9. Germline V lookup: CDR1 MNHEY, CDR2 SMNVEV (reference sequence). CDR3 bases: TGTGCCAGCAGTCCTACAGGGGTCAACGCTGAAGCTTTCTTT. Encoded protein: CASSPTGVNAEAFF.

The chain combines TRBV6-2 or TRBV6-3 with TRBJ1-1; no reliable D call. The CDR3 totals 14 residues. Germline CDR1 reads MNHEY; CDR2 reads SVGEGT. Trimming left V 6 bases short and J 0 bases short, with 11 bases between. The CDR3: CASSPHEVNTEAFF. In nucleotides, the CDR3 is TGTGCCAGCAGCCCCCATGAAGTGAACACTGAAGCTTTCTTT.

This clone was counted a single time. The V gene is TRBV5-1, the J gene TRBJ1-1, with D uncertain. The CDR3 runs 15 residues. Germline CDR1 and CDR2: SGHRS and YFSETQ. V lost 4 bases to trimming and J lost 0 bases, with 13 bases between them. The CDR3 reads CASSPNTNLNTEAFF. CDR3 in DNA: TGCGCCAGCAGCCCGAACACCAATTTGAACACTGAAGCTTTCTTT.

This chain uses TRBV11-2 with TRBJ2-5, with D possibly TRBD1 on 5 matching bases. Trimming took off 1 base at V and 6 bases at J, with 6 bases between the two ends. Germline assignment: CDR1 SGHAT and CDR2 FQNNGV. This CDR3 contains 12 residues. CDR3 sequence (DNA): TGTGCCAGCAGCTTAGTGGGGCAGACCCAGTACTTC. The encoded protein is CASSLVGQTQYF.

The V and J genes are TRBV4-1 and TRBJ1-2; 7 nucleotides agree with TRBD1. The trim removed 3 bases at V and 2 bases at J, leaving 24 bases unmatched. The germline V gene encodes CDR1 MGHRA and CDR2 YSYEKL. There are 21 residues in the CDR3. This chain's CDR3 is CASSQRGLTGIITPFNYGYTF. CDR3 nucleotides: TGCGCCAGCAGCCAGAGGGGACTGACAGGGATAATAACACCCTTCAACTATGGCTACACCTTC.

V is TRBV5-1 and J is TRBJ1-1; D gene unclear. This CDR3 has 15 amino acids. CDR1 SGHRS and CDR2 YFSETQ come from the germline V gene. The V end was cut by 3 bases, the J end by 0 bases, with 12 bases between. CDR3 loop: CASSSSRGMNTEAFF. The CDR3 region has the DNA TGCGCCAGCAGCTCCTCGCGGGGAATGAACACTGAAGCTTTCTTT.

This rearrangement joins TRBV11-2 to TRBJ2-3; D is perhaps TRBD1 or TRBD2 (5 bases each). This CDR3 has 15 amino acids. V lost 6 bases to trimming and J lost 2 bases, with 15 bases between them. Germline-derived CDR1 and CDR2 are SGHAT and FQNNGV. CDR3 residues: CASRGFVGDTDTQYF. CDR3 nucleotide sequence: TGTGCCAGCAGGGGGTTTGTGGGGGACACAGATACGCAGTATTTT.

This chain links TRBV28 with TRBJ2-2, with D possibly being TRBD1 or TRBD2 (5 bases each). The germline gives CDR1 MDHEN, CDR2 SYDVKM. Trimming took off 2 bases at V and 4 bases at J, with 11 bases between the two ends. This CDR3 region has 15 residues. CDR3 protein: CASSLGVGATGELFF. The CDR3 DNA reads TGTGCCAGCAGTTTAGGTGTCGGGGCCACCGGGGAGCTGTTTTTT.

The chain joins TRBV3-1 (or the pseudogene TRBV3-2) to TRBJ1-5, with D unclear. V was trimmed by 0 bases and J by 0 bases, leaving 12 bases between them. Germline V gene data show CDR1 as LGHDT and CDR2 as YNNKEL (reference sequence). This CDR3 has 17 residues. CDR3 loop: CASSQESGGSSNQPQHF. DNA of the CDR3: TGTGCCAGCAGCCAAGAGTCAGGAGGGAGTAGCAATCAGCCCCAGCATTTT.

This clone occurred once. This chain joins TRBV13 and TRBJ2-2, with 7 positions matching TRBD2. Looked up from germline, CDR1 is PRHDT and CDR2 is FYEKMQ (reference sequence). Trimming removed 5 bases from V and 5 bases from J; junction bases left unmatched: 2. The CDR3 length is 13 residues. For the CDR3, the DNA is TGTGCCAGCAGCCCGGGGGGTACCGGGGAGCTGTTTTTT. Protein sequence: CASSPGGTGELFF.

The J gene is TRBJ2-5, the V gene TRBV24-1, with 7 bases lining up with TRBD2. Germline V gene data show CDR1 as KGHDR and CDR2 as SFDVKD. CDR3 size: 14 residues. V dropped 3 bases and J dropped 3; count of bases not matched to a gene: 3. For the CDR3, the DNA is TGTGCCACCAGTGATCCGGGGGGAAAAGAGACCCAGTACTTC. It translates to CATSDPGGKETQYF.

The chain combines TRBV9 with TRBJ2-2; 12 bases fit TRBD2. V shed 3 bases, J shed 0 bases, and the junction held 6 bases outside the gene matches. Germline V gives CDR1 SGDLS, CDR2 YYNGEE. The CDR3 length is 18 residues. CDR3 residues: CASSGLAGVPTNTGELFF. The CDR3 DNA reads as TGTGCCAGCAGCGGACTAGCGGGGGTCCCAACGAACACCGGGGAGCTGTTTTTT.

The DNA for the CDR3 is TGTGCCAGCAGCGTAGCGGGGGCCGGGGAGACCCAGTACTTC. Translation: CASSVAGAGETQYF. V is TRBV9 and J is TRBJ2-5; D may correspond to TRBD1 or TRBD2 (6 bases each). V lost 0 bases, J lost 5 bases, and 11 bases lay in between. Germline V CDR1 and CDR2: SGDLS, YYNGEE. This CDR3 is 14 amino acids long.

The genes are TRBV30 and TRBJ2-7; perhaps TRBD2 as D (7 bases). Trimming shortened V by 2 bases and J by 3 bases, and 11 bases separated the two germline ends. The V gene's germline CDR1 is GTSNPN and CDR2 SVGIG (reference sequence). The CDR3 consists of 13 residues. The CDR3: CAWSWGGGYEQYF. As DNA, the CDR3 is TGTGCCTGGAGTTGGGGAGGGGGCTACGAGCAGTACTTC.

The genes are TRBV29-1 and TRBJ1-1, with no clear D. With 5 bases removed from V and 3 bases from J, the gap between germline ends came to 13 bases. CDR3 length equals 13 residues. The germline gives CDR1 SQVTM, CDR2 ANQGSEA. CDR3 DNA sequence: TGCAGCGTTATTGGTTCAAGGGACACTGAAGCTTTCTTT. It encodes CSVIGSRDTEAFF.

The chain recombines TRBV24-1 with TRBJ2-3; no clear D gene. Trimming stripped 0 bases from V and 5 bases from J, with 5 bases between. This CDR3 spans 13 amino acids. The V gene's germline CDR1 is KGHDR and CDR2 SFDVKD. The CDR3 DNA reads TGTGCCACCAGTGATTTGAGGGAAGATACGCAGTATTTT. Its protein is CATSDLREDTQYF.

V is TRBV19 and J is TRBJ1-1; D is perhaps TRBD1 (5 bases). The length of the CDR3 is 14 residues. Trimming took off 4 bases at V and 4 bases at J, with 13 bases between the two ends. From germline, CDR1 is LNHDA and CDR2 SQIVND (reference sequence). The CDR3 bases are TGTGCCAGTAGTAGCAGGGTTGGGGGCACTGAAGCTTTCTTT. This codes for CASSSRVGGTEAFF.

Only a few counts were recorded for this clone. The chain carries TRBV6-5 and TRBJ1-1; tentatively, D is TRBD1 (6 bases). Trimming took 6 bases from V and 4 from J, leaving 15 bases between them. The CDR3 covers 14 residues. Per germline, CDR1 MNHEY and CDR2 SVGAGI. Here the CDR3 DNA reads TGTGCCAGCAGGATACAGGGAGATCTCACTGAAGCTTTCTTT. This gives the protein CASRIQGDLTEAFF.

The V and J genes are TRBV16 and TRBJ2-1; D might be TRBD1 or TRBD2, each matching 5 bases. This CDR3 spans 18 amino acids. Germline CDR1 and CDR2: KGHSY and FQNENV. The germline V and J ends were trimmed by 1 base and 0 bases, with 16 bases remaining between them. For the CDR3, the DNA is TGTGCCAGCAGCCAATTCGGAGAGGGGCGCAACTCCTACAATGAGCAGTTCTTC. Translation gives CASSQFGEGRNSYNEQFF.

This clone was seen a few times. The chain couples TRBV6-5 to TRBJ2-7, with 9 bases lining up with TRBD1. With 5 bases clipped from V and 3 bases from J, the junction kept 5 bases outside the gene matches. There are 14 residues in the CDR3. The V gene's germline CDR1 is MNHEY and CDR2 SVGAGI. The CDR3 region is CASSPGQGVYEQYF. The CDR3 DNA follows: TGTGCCAGCAGTCCGGGACAGGGTGTCTACGAGCAGTACTTC.

This clone was counted once. In DNA form, the CDR3 reads TGTGCTAGTCAGACAGGGAACTATGGCTACACCTTC. This gives the protein CASQTGNYGYTF. The V gene is TRBV12-5, the J gene TRBJ1-2; 7 bases match TRBD1. Trimming at V came to 8 bases and at J to 2 bases, leaving 2 bases not matched to a gene. Per germline, CDR1 LGHNT and CDR2 FRNRAP. This CDR3 contains 12 residues. The complete variable domain, with remaining parts taken from reference TRBV12-5 and TRBJ1-2, reads DARVTQTPRHKVTEMGQEVTMRCQPILGHNTVFWYRQTMMQGLELLAYFRNRAPLDDSGMPKDRFSAEMPDATLATLKIQPSEPRDSAVYFCASQTGNYGYTFGSGTRLTVV.